A selection of T cell receptor beta chains follows, all from one sample in a study of response to subunit inactivated influenza vaccine. TCRdb independently ran MiXCR on the RT-PCR reads; one entry per CDR3 protein. The repertoire holds 500,000 or so distinct CDR3 sequences, about a tenth seen once, with approximately 12% in the top ten. The input for sequencing was PBMCs from blood, taken roughly 45 days after vaccination. The receptors originated from a man aged 50 or older who received an inactivated influenza vaccine. Both conserved end residues are part of each CDR3. Fields, in order: J gene, D gene, clone size, V gene, CDR3 DNA, CDR3 protein. The D gene is left open where the match is weak. Only some rows state a clone size, as once, few, many or a class for expanded clones.

J gene: TRBJ2-3; D gene: .; clone size: many; V gene: TRBV10-3; CDR3 DNA: TGTGCCATCAGCAGCACAGATACGCAGTATTTT; CDR3 protein: CAISSTDTQYF
J gene: TRBJ2-1; D gene: .; clone size: .; V gene: TRBV2; CDR3 DNA: TGTGCCAGCCGACTCCCGGTTGGATTGTTATGGGAGGATGAGCAGTTCTTC; CDR3 protein: CASRLPVGLLWEDEQFF
J gene: TRBJ2-2; D gene: TRBD2; clone size: .; V gene: TRBV6-2/TRBV6-3; CDR3 DNA: TGTGCCAGCAGTCCTCGCCCCCTGGGACTAGCGGAGGGGTACACCGGGGAGCTGTTTTTT; CDR3 protein: CASSPRPLGLAEGYTGELFF
J gene: TRBJ1-2; D gene: TRBD1; clone size: many; V gene: TRBV29-1; CDR3 DNA: TGCAGCGTCGGGTTAGGACAGGGTATAGGCTACACCTTC; CDR3 protein: CSVGLGQGIGYTF
J gene: TRBJ2-4; D gene: TRBD1; clone size: few; V gene: TRBV20-1; CDR3 DNA: TGCAGTGCCTCTCAGGGGGCCGCCAAAAACATTCAGTACTTC; CDR3 protein: CSASQGAAKNIQYF
J gene: TRBJ2-2; D gene: .; clone size: .; V gene: TRBV6-5; CDR3 DNA: TGTGCCAGCAGTTACTCGACAGGATCCGGGGAGCTGTTTTTT; CDR3 protein: CASSYSTGSGELFF
J gene: TRBJ1-1; D gene: .; clone size: .; V gene: TRBV4-2; CDR3 DNA: TGTGCCAGCAGCCAGAACGTGGGAGGGGGGAACACTGAAGCTTTCTTT; CDR3 protein: CASSQNVGGGNTEAFF
J gene: TRBJ2-7; D gene: .; clone size: few; V gene: TRBV12-3/TRBV12-4; CDR3 DNA: TGTGCCAGCAGTTTACGGGGTCGGGTCTCCTACGAGCAGTACTTC; CDR3 protein: CASSLRGRVSYEQYF
J gene: TRBJ1-1; D gene: .; clone size: few; V gene: TRBV10-3; CDR3 DNA: TGTGCCATCAGAGCCACAGAGTTGAACACTGAAGCTTTCTTT; CDR3 protein: CAIRATELNTEAFF
J gene: TRBJ2-3; D gene: TRBD2; clone size: .; V gene: TRBV20-1; CDR3 DNA: TGCAGTGCTAGGGCCAGCGGGGGGGCCTTGAGAGATACGCAGTATTTT; CDR3 protein: CSARASGGALRDTQYF
J gene: TRBJ2-5; D gene: TRBD1; clone size: many; V gene: TRBV24-1; CDR3 DNA: TGTGCCACCAGTGATGCCGGGACAGGAACCGAAGAGACCCAGTACTTC; CDR3 protein: CATSDAGTGTEETQYF
J gene: TRBJ2-1; D gene: .; clone size: many; V gene: TRBV7-2; CDR3 DNA: TGTGCCAGCAGCTTAGTCGGACAGAACTACAATGAGCAGTTCTTC; CDR3 protein: CASSLVGQNYNEQFF
J gene: TRBJ2-2; D gene: .; clone size: .; V gene: TRBV19; CDR3 DNA: TGTGCCAGTAGTATACAGGGGAGCACCGGGGAGCTGTTTTTT; CDR3 protein: CASSIQGSTGELFF
J gene: TRBJ2-7; D gene: .; clone size: .; V gene: TRBV28; CDR3 DNA: TGTGCCAGCAGTTGGATAGGGGGGGGCGAGCAGTACTTC; CDR3 protein: CASSWIGGGEQYF
J gene: TRBJ2-1; D gene: TRBD2; clone size: few; V gene: TRBV11-2; CDR3 DNA: TGTGCCAGCAGCTCACTAGCGGACGACAATGAGCAGTTCTTC; CDR3 protein: CASSSLADDNEQFF
J gene: TRBJ2-1; D gene: .; clone size: few; V gene: TRBV4-2; CDR3 DNA: TGTGCCAGCAGCCAACTGGGCGGGATCTCCTACAATGAGCAGTTCTTC; CDR3 protein: CASSQLGGISYNEQFF
J gene: TRBJ2-7; D gene: .; clone size: .; V gene: TRBV10-3; CDR3 DNA: TGTGCCATCAGTTACAGGGACGAGCAGTACTTC; CDR3 protein: CAISYRDEQYF
J gene: TRBJ2-1; D gene: TRBD2; clone size: many; V gene: TRBV12-3/TRBV12-4; CDR3 DNA: TGTGCCAGCAGTTGGCGACTAGCGGACAATGAGCAGTTCTTC; CDR3 protein: CASSWRLADNEQFF
J gene: TRBJ1-3; D gene: TRBD1; clone size: few; V gene: TRBV6-1; CDR3 DNA: TGTGCCAGCAGTACAGGGGGATACTCTGGAAACACCATATATTTT; CDR3 protein: CASSTGGYSGNTIYF
J gene: TRBJ1-4; D gene: TRBD1; clone size: few; V gene: TRBV28; CDR3 DNA: TGTGCCAGCGGGAGGGACAGCGAGTTGGGTGAAAAACTGTTTTTT; CDR3 protein: CASGRDSELGEKLFF
J gene: TRBJ2-2; D gene: .; clone size: many; V gene: TRBV12-3/TRBV12-4; CDR3 DNA: TGTGCCAGCAGTCGGACTCTGACAGGGAACACCGGGGAGCTGTTTTTT; CDR3 protein: CASSRTLTGNTGELFF
J gene: TRBJ2-5; D gene: TRBD1; clone size: .; V gene: TRBV5-1; CDR3 DNA: TGCGCCAGCAGCGACCTGACAGGGGGTGGGCAAGAGACCCAGTACTTC; CDR3 protein: CASSDLTGGGQETQYF
J gene: TRBJ2-5; D gene: .; clone size: few; V gene: TRBV5-1; CDR3 DNA: TGCGCCAGCAGCTTGGGAAACTCGGAGACCCAGTACTTC; CDR3 protein: CASSLGNSETQYF
J gene: TRBJ1-5; D gene: .; clone size: many; V gene: TRBV20-1; CDR3 DNA: TGCAGTGCTAGAGACAGTTATAGCAATCAGCCCCAGCATTTT; CDR3 protein: CSARDSYSNQPQHF
J gene: TRBJ1-6; D gene: .; clone size: .; V gene: TRBV12-3/TRBV12-4; CDR3 DNA: TGTGCCAGCAGTTTTGGCCAGCCGTATAATTCACCCCTCCACTTT; CDR3 protein: CASSFGQPYNSPLHF
J gene: TRBJ2-1; D gene: TRBD2; clone size: few; V gene: TRBV20-1; CDR3 DNA: TGCAGTGCTACCGGGACTAGAGTCTACAATGAGCAGTTCTTC; CDR3 protein: CSATGTRVYNEQFF
J gene: TRBJ2-7; D gene: .; clone size: .; V gene: TRBV12-3/TRBV12-4; CDR3 DNA: TGTGCCAGCAGTGGCCCCAGCTCCTACGAGCAGTACTTC; CDR3 protein: CASSGPSSYEQYF
J gene: TRBJ2-3; D gene: .; clone size: .; V gene: TRBV18; CDR3 DNA: TGTGCCAGCTCACCATTTTCGGGGGGCGCTTCAGATACGCAGTATTTT; CDR3 protein: CASSPFSGGASDTQYF
J gene: TRBJ2-7; D gene: TRBD2; clone size: .; V gene: TRBV6-1; CDR3 DNA: TGTGCCATCGGGGAACTAGCGGGAAACTCCTACGAGCAGTACTTC; CDR3 protein: CAIGELAGNSYEQYF
J gene: TRBJ2-1; D gene: TRBD2; clone size: few; V gene: TRBV7-9; CDR3 DNA: TGTGCCAGCAGCTGGCTAGCGGGAGGGCCTGGTGAGCAGTTCTTC; CDR3 protein: CASSWLAGGPGEQFF